The source of this T cell receptor (beta chain) is a study of beta chain features in type 1 diabetes. The isolated RNA, all of it, was reverse transcribed, so expressed TCRB transcripts were what got sequenced. This table comes from immunoSEQ multiplex PCR, and its TCRdb copy is limited to in-frame clones, with some not included. The sample gives under 550,000 clones, about an eighth of which show up once; approximately 0.05% is in the top ten. Each population that was sorted was more than 98% pure. This TCR was sampled from a woman under 30 in good health. Material for sequencing was naive CD4+ T cells from blood.

CDR3 coding DNA: TGTGCCAGCAGCACGTTTGACAGGAACGATCAGCCCCAGCATTTT. Protein: CASSTFDRNDQPQHF. The chain couples TRBV5-6 to TRBJ1-5; a possible D gene is TRBD1 (6 bases). Trimming stripped 4 bases from V and 5 bases from J, with 16 bases between. CDR3 length equals 15 residues. The V gene's germline CDR1 is SGHDT and CDR2 YYEEEE.